This T cell receptor (beta chain) was identified during a study of PD-1 blockade in classical Hodgkin lymphoma. Study-level findings and limits: A significant rise in TCR diversity by C4D1 was seen for CD4+ but not CD8+ cells. Complete responders matched newly diagnosed patients in baseline diversity.

With no exception, relapse followed autologous stem cell transplantation in all patients, and brentuximab vedotin exposure varied. Germline values: CDR1 MNHNS, CDR2 SASEGT. The CDR3 length is 17 residues. J lost 8 bases, V lost 3 bases, and 14 bases had no gene match. With regard to this clone: Its antigen is not known.

Some clones are missing from TCRdb's copy, which holds only in-frame ones; the method was immunoSEQ multiplex PCR. The sample holds 40,000 to 50,000 clones; 86% are singletons and the top ten take 5% to 6.5%. The sequence came from a human donor with classical Hodgkin lymphoma. This chain uses TRBV6-1 with TRBJ2-2; 8 bases are shared with TRBD2. The starting material was peripheral blood mononuclear cells (PBMCs), obtained before the second cycle of nivolumab. CDR3 bases: TGTGCCAGCAGTGACCCCGGGAGGGCATTGATATTAGGGGAGCTGTTTTTT. Protein: CASSDPGRALILGELFF.